This T cell receptor beta chain was captured by sequencing in a study of T cell responses to AZD1222 COVID-19 vaccine (dated by TCRdb to the early 2020s). About the full investigation: TCR sequencing was performed for approximately 240 trial participants, of whom around 210 were given two doses of AZD1222 and around 26 were given two doses of MenACWY control vaccine. Trial participants were enrolled by age into subgroups of 18-55, 56-69 and 70-plus years, and 148, 28 and 57 TCR-sequenced participants, respectively, were included in these subgroups. The study at large found these results: Participants were mostly white British, with more females than males. The authors suggested clonal diversity may have been underestimated. Reportedly, close to half of the unique spike-specific TCRs recognized epitopes lying outside the regions that are mutated in the B.1.351 and B.1.1.7 variants. Only five or six AZD1222 recipients were SARS-CoV-2 seropositive at baseline, limiting conclusions about previously exposed vaccinees. Spike-specific TCR breadth and depth rose significantly after two AZD1222 doses compared with day 0 and with MenACWY recipients. In the small 56-69-year group, the increase in depth fell short of significance, most likely because of low power. The vaccine-associated CD4 TCRs covered the entire spike protein, and the dominant responses fell in regions 160-218 and 743-854. No day 14 peak-response samples were available, so repertoires were characterized only after the peak T cell response.

The CDR3 regions of human TCRbeta chains were analyzed by immunosequencing. The published analysis was carried out like this. TCRs in the repertoires were matched against a reference library of SARS-CoV-2-specific TCRs that had been generated with the MIRA antigen-specificity platform. Breadth was defined as the fraction of unique TCRs that were SARS-CoV-2-associated. Depth was defined as the fraction of total T cells that were SARS-CoV-2-associated. Using the MIRA data, every spike-specific TCR was mapped to the spike region that the TCR reacted to and assigned to either a CD4 or a CD8 class. Log10-transformed breadth and depth values were compared by one-way ANOVA with Sidak's multiple comparisons tests. Entries here come from immuneACCESS through TCRdb and include only in-frame sequences with V and J called. Some clones fail to appear in such tables; in the studies checked, an unresolved V gene covers under half of the shortfall, and the cause of the remainder is unknown. V, J and clone size were drawn from that table, and D and trimming were deduced from the DNA. In all, the sample holds approximately 180,000 clones, and approximately 94% of those were seen once. Around 3.6% of the sample goes to the ten largest clones.

For this clone: Its antigen is currently not known. One base away there is no much larger clone; base qualities are not given.

Taken from the germline V gene, the CDR1 and CDR2 loops are SGHVS and FQNEAQ. Measured from the cysteine to the phenylalanine, the CDR3 is 15 residues long. Only the CDR3 portion is preserved as DNA: 45 bases, with reading frame beginning at the first base. V was cut back by 0 bases and J by 0 bases, leaving a gap of 6 bases between them. What the time point label conveys for this sample: about 28 days (+/-7) after the second vaccine dose. The intended sense of this specimen's treatment or condition label: meningococcal conjugate vaccine given as trial control. Samples from vaccinated people were obtained from the UK trials COV001 and COV002, which included a single-blind randomized controlled phase 2/3 trial of AZD1222 (ChAdOx1 nCoV-19) in healthy adults. For TCRbeta chain sequencing, PBMC samples were collected from trial participants at day 0 and at day 28 after the second dose.

The TCR comes from an adult who received the MenACWY meningococcal vaccine as a control. The source was peripheral blood, collected 28 days after the second dose of the MenACWY control vaccine. The rearranged segments are TRBV7-8 and TRBJ1-3; the D gene cannot be named for sure. The nucleotides are TGTGCCAGCAGCTTAGCCGCCAGCTCTGGAAACACCATATATTTT. This sequence encodes CASSLAASSGNTIYF.